This TCR beta chain was found in a study of beta chain features in type 1 diabetes. Study conclusions and caveats: Amplification by PCR could prefer shorter templates, with the same effect in patients and controls.

There are a few counts of this clone. Its antigen is not known. cDNA synthesis used the whole RNA isolate, giving expressed TCRB sequences. Clones were read by immunoSEQ multiplex PCR, and TCRdb kept only the in-frame ones, dropping some. The sample has hundreds of thousands of clones, roughly an eighth seen once; the top ten hold around 0.015%. Trimming took 0 bases from V and 9 from J, leaving 9 bases between them. The CDR3 loop spans 13 amino acids. Per germline, CDR1 GTSNPN and CDR2 SVGIG (reference sequence). This TCR came from a man aged 18 to 35 in good health. Sequences were obtained from naive CD4+ T cells from blood. The chain joins TRBV30 to TRBJ1-6; a possible D gene is TRBD1 (5 bases). The CDR3 coding sequence is TGTGCCTGGAGTGTACGGACATTTTCACCCCTCCACTTT. Protein sequence: CAWSVRTFSPLHF. Together with reference TRBV30 and TRBJ1-6, the CDR3 gives the full variable domain: SQTIHQWPATLVQPVGSPLSLECTVEGTSNPNLYWYRQAAGRGLQLLFYSVGIGQISSEVPQNLSASRPQDRQFILSSKKLLLSDSGFYLCAWSVRTFSPLHFGNGTRLTVT.